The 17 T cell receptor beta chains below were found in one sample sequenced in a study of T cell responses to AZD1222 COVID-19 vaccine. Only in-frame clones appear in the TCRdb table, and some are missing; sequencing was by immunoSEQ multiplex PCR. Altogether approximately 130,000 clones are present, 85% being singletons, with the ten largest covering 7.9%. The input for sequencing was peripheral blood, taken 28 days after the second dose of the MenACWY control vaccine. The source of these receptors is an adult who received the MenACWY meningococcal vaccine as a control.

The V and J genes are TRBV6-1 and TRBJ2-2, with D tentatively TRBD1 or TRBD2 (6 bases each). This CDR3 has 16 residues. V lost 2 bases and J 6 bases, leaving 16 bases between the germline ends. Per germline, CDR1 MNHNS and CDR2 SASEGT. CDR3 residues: CASSEKGGFFSGELFF. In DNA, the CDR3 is TGTGCCAGCAGTGAAAAGGGGGGCTTCTTCTCCGGGGAGCTGTTTTTT.

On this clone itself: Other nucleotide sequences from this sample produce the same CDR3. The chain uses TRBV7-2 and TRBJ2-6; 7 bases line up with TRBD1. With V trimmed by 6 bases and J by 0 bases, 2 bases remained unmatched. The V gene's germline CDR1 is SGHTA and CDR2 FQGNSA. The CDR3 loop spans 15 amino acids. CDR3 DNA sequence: TGTGCCAGCAGTAGGGACAGCTCTGGGGCCAACGTCCTGACTTTC. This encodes CASSRDSSGANVLTF.

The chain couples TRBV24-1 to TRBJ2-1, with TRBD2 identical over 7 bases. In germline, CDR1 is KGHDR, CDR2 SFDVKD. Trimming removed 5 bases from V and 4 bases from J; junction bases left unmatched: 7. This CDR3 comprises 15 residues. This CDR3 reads CATSAGGLKYNEQFF. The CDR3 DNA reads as TGTGCCACCAGTGCGGGGGGACTCAAATACAATGAGCAGTTCTTC.

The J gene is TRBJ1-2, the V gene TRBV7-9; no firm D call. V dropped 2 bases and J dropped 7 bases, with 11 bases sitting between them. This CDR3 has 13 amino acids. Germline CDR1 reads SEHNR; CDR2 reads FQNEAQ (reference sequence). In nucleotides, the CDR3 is TGTGCCAGCAGCTTATCCAAGGAAAGTGGCTACACCTTC. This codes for CASSLSKESGYTF.

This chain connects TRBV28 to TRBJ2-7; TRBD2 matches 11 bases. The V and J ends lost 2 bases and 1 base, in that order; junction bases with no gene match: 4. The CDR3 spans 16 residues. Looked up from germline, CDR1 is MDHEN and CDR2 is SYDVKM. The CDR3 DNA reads TGTGCCAGCAGTTTAGGGGGGACTAGCGGATCCTACGAGCAGTACGTC. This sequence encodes CASSLGGTSGSYEQYV.

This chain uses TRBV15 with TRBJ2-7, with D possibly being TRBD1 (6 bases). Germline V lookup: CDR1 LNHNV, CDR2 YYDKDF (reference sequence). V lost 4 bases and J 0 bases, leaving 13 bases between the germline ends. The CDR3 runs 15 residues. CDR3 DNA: TGTGCCACCAGCATCGGACAGACCAGCTCCTACGAGCAGTACTTC. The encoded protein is CATSIGQTSSYEQYF.

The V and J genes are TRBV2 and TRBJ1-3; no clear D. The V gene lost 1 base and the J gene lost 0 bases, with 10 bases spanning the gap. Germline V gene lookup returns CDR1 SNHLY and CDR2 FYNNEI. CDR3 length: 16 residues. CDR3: CASSEDRALSGNTIYF. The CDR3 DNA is TGTGCCAGCAGTGAAGATAGGGCCCTCTCTGGAAACACCATATATTTT.

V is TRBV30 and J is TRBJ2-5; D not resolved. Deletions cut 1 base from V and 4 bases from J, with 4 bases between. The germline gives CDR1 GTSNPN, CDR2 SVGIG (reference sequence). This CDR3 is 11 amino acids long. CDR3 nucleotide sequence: TGTGCCTGGAGTGGGTCAGAGACCCAGTACTTC. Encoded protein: CAWSGSETQYF.

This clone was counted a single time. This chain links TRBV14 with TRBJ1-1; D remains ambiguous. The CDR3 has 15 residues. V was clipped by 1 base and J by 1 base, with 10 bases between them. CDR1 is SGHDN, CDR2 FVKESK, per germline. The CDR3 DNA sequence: TGTGCCAGCAGCCAAGTTGGGCACGCGAACACTGAAGCTTTCTTT. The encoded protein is CASSQVGHANTEAFF.

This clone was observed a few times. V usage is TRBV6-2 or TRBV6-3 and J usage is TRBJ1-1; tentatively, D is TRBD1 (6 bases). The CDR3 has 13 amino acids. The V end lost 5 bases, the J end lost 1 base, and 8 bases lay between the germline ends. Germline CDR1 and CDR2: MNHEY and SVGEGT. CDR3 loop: CASSKQGNTEAFF. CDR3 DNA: TGTGCCAGCAGTAAACAGGGGAACACTGAAGCTTTCTTT.

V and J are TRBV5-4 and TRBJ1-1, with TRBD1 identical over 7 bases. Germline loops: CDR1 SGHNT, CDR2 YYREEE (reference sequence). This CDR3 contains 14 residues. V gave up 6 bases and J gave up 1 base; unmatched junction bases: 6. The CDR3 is CASTPTGTNTEAFF. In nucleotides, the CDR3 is TGTGCCAGCACCCCGACAGGGACGAACACTGAAGCTTTCTTT.

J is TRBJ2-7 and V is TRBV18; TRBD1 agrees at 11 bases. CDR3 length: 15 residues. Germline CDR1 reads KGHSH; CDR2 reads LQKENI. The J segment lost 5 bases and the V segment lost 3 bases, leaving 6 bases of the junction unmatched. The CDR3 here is CASSPGQGASHEQYV. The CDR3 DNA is TGTGCCAGCTCACCCGGACAGGGGGCATCGCACGAGCAGTACGTC.

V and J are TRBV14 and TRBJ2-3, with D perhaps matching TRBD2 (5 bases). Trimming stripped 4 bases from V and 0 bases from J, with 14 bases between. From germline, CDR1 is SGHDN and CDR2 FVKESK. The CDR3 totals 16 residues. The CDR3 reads CASSPWGASSTDTQYF. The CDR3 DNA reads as TGTGCCAGCAGCCCTTGGGGAGCCTCTAGCACAGATACGCAGTATTTT.

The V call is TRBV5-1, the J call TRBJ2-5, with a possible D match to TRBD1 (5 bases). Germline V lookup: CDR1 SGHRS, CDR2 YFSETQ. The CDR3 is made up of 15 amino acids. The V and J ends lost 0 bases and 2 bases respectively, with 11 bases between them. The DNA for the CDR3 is TGCGCCAGCAGCTTGGCCCTAGGGGAACAAGAGACCCAGTACTTC. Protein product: CASSLALGEQETQYF.

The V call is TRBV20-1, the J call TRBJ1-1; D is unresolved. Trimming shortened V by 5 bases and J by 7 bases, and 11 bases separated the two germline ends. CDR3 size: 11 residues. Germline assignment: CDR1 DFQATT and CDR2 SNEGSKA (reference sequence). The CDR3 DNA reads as TGCAGTGCTGCGACACGGGGTGAAGCTTTCTTT. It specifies CSAATRGEAFF.

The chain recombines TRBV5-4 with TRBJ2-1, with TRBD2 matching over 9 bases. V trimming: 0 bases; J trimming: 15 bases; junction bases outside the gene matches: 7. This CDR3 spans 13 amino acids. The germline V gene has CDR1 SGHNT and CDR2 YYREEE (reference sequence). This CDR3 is CASSLVSGSSLFF. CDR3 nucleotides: TGTGCCAGCAGCTTGGTTAGCGGGAGTAGTCTGTTCTTC.

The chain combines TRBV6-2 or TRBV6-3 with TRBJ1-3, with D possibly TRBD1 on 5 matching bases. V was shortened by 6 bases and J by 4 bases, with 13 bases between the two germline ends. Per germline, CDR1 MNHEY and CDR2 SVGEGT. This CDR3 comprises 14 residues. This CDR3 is CASSQGVSGNTIYF. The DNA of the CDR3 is TGTGCCAGCAGCCAGGGAGTTTCGGGAAACACCATATATTTT.